The next 9 T cell receptor beta chains were all read from a single sample in a study of cytomegalovirus exposure and HLA in healthy donors. Both 60 Vbeta primers and 13 Jbeta primers went into the PCR. The table came from immunoSEQ multiplex PCR; TCRdb's copy has only in-frame clones and leaves some out. The sample yields approximately 110,000 clones, approximately 80% seen once. The sample was PBMCs. Every receptor here comes from a man aged 35 to 55 in good health and CMV-seronegative.

The CDR3 loop is CASSFGLAGGIGETQYF. The CDR3 coding sequence is TGTGCCAGCAGCTTTGGACTAGCGGGGGGGATTGGGGAGACCCAGTACTTC. The chain has TRBV7-2 and TRBJ2-5; TRBD2 matches at 15 bases. The germline gives CDR1 SGHTA, CDR2 FQGNSA. The CDR3 has 17 residues. V was pared by 3 bases and J by 5 bases, with 7 bases of the junction left unmatched.

The rearrangement links TRBV28 to TRBJ2-5, with 8 positions matching TRBD2. The J segment lost 5 bases and the V segment lost 7 bases, leaving 9 bases of the junction unmatched. CDR1 and CDR2 (germline): MDHEN, SYDVKM. The CDR3 covers 14 residues. The chain's CDR3 is CASKSGGDGETQYF. CDR3 in DNA: TGTGCCAGCAAATCCGGGGGGGATGGGGAGACCCAGTACTTC.

The chain carries TRBV6-6 and TRBJ2-5; tentative D call: TRBD2 (7 bases). V was shortened by 2 bases and J by 3 bases, with 13 bases between the two germline ends. The germline CDR1 and CDR2 sequences are MNHNY and SVGAGI (reference sequence). The CDR3 contains 15 residues. CDR3 sequence: CASSYGGAVKETQYF. The CDR3, as DNA: TGTGCCAGCAGTTACGGGGGGGCGGTGAAAGAGACCCAGTACTTC.

The chain carries TRBV4-3 and TRBJ1-2; TRBD1 matches at 7 bases. The ends lost 0 bases at V and 4 bases at J; junction bases unmatched: 11. The V gene's germline CDR1 is LGHNA and CDR2 YSLEER. The CDR3 loop spans 17 amino acids. The chain's CDR3 is CASSQDPAVWTGYGYTF. CDR3 in DNA: TGCGCCAGCAGCCAAGATCCCGCCGTTTGGACAGGCTATGGCTACACCTTC.

The chain recombines TRBV10-3 with TRBJ1-5; 9 bases map to TRBD1. Germline loops: CDR1 ENHRY, CDR2 SYGVKD. The CDR3 contains 14 residues. Unmatched junction bases numbered 9, after V lost 10 bases and J lost 5 bases. The CDR3 loop reads CASRTGGDHQPQHF. In nucleotides, the CDR3 is TGTGCCAGCAGAACAGGGGGCGACCATCAGCCCCAGCATTTT.

This rearrangement joins TRBV2 to TRBJ2-7; D is perhaps TRBD2 (5 bases). This CDR3 region has 14 residues. Germline CDR1 is SNHLY and CDR2 is FYNNEI. V lost 8 bases and J lost 0, with 14 bases in between. The CDR3 sequence is CASGRDPTSYEQYF. As DNA, the CDR3 is TGTGCCAGCGGTCGGGATCCCACCTCCTACGAGCAGTACTTC. The full variable domain, rest sourced from reference TRBV2 and TRBJ2-7, is EPEVTQTPSHQVTQMGQEVILRCVPISNHLYFYWYRQILGQKVEFLVSFYNNEISEKSEIFDDQFSVERPDGSNFTLKIRSTKLEDSAMYFCASGRDPTSYEQYFGPGTRLTVT.

The chain recombines TRBV5-4 with TRBJ1-4; 10 bases are a match to TRBD1. CDR3 length: 16 residues. Unmatched junction bases numbered 5, after V lost 4 bases and J lost 2 bases. CDR1 is SGHNT and CDR2 is YYREEE in the germline V gene (reference sequence). DNA for the CDR3: TGTGCCAGCAGCAGGGGACAGGGGCGTACTAATGAAAAACTGTTTTTT. Protein sequence: CASSRGQGRTNEKLFF.

The J gene is TRBJ1-6, the V gene TRBV27; D uncertain. Looked up from germline, CDR1 is MNHEY and CDR2 is SMNVEV (reference sequence). There are 15 residues in the CDR3. Trimming pared 3 bases from V and 9 bases from J, leaving 15 bases between. In DNA, the CDR3 is TGTGCCAGCAGTTTTAGTTCAGGAGCGGGTTCACCCCTCCACTTT. Translation: CASSFSSGAGSPLHF.

The rearrangement links TRBV19 to TRBJ2-3; TRBD2 matches 13 bases. CDR3 length: 16 residues. V was clipped by 6 bases and J by 2 bases; unmatched bases: 5. Germline-derived CDR1 and CDR2 are LNHDA and SQIVND (reference sequence). The CDR3 nucleotides are TGTGCCAGTAGCAAGACTAGCGGGGGGATCACAGATACGCAGTATTTT. This codes for CASSKTSGGITDTQYF.